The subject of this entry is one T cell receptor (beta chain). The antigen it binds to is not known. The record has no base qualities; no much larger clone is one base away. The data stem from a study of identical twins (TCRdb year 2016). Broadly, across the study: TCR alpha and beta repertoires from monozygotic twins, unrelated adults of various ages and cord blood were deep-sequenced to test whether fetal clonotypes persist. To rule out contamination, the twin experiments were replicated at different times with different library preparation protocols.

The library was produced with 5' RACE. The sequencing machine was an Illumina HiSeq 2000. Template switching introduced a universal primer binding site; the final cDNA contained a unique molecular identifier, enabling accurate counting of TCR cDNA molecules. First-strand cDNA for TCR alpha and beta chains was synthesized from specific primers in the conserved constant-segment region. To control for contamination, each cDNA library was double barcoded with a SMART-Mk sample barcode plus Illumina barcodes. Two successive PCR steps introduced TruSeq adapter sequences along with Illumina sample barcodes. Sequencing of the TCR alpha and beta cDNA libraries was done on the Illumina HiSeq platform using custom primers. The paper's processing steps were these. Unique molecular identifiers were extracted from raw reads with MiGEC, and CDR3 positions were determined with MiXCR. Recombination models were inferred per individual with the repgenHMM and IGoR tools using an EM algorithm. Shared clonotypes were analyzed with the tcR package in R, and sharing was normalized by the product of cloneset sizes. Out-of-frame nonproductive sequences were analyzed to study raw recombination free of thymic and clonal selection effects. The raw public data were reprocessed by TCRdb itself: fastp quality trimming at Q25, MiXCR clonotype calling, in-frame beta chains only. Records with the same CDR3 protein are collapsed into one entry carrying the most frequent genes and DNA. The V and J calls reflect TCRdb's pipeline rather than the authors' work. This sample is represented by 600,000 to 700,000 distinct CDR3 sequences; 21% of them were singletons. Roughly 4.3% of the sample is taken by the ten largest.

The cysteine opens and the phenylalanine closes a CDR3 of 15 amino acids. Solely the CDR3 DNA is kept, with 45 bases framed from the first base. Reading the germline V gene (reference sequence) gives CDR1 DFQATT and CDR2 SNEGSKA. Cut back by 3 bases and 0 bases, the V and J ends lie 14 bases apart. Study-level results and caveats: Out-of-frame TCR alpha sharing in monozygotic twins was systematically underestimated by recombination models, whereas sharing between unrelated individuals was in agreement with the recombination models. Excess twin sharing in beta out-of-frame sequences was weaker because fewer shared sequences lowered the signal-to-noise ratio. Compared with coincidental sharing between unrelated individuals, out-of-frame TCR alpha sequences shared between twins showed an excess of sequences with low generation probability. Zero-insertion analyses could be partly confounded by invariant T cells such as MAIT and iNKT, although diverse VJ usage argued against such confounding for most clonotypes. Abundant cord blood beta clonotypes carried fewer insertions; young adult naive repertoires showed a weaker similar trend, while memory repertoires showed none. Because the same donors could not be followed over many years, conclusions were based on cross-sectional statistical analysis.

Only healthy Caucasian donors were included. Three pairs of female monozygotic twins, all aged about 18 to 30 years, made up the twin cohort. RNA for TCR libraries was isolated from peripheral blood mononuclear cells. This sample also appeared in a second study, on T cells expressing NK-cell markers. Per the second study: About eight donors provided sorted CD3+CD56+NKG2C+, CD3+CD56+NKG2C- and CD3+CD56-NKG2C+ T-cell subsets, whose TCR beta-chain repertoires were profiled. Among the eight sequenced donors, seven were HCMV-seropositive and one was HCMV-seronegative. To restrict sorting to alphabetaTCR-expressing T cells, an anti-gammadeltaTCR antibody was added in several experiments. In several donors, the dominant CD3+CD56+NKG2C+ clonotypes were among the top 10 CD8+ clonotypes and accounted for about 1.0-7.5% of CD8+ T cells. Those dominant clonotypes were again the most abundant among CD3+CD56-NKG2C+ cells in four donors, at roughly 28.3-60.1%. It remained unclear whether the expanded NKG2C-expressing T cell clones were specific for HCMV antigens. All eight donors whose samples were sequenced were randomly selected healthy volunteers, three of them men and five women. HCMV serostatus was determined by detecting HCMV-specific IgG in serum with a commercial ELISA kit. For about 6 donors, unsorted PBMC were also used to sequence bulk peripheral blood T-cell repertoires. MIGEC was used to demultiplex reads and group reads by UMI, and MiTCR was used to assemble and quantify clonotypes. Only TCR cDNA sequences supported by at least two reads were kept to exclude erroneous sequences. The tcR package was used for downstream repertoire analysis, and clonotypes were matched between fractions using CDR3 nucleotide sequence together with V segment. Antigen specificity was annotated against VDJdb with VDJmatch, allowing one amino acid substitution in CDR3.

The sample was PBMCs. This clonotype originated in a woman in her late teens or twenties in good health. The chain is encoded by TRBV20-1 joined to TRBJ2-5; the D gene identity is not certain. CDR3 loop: CSASLAVAYQETQYF. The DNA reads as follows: TGCAGTGCTAGCCTGGCGGTGGCGTACCAAGAGACCCAGTACTTC.